The present entry profiles one T cell receptor beta chain with its context. Its antigen is not identified. V was pared by 4 bases and J by 8 bases, with 12 bases between. This CDR3 has 14 amino acids. From germline, CDR1 is PRHDT and CDR2 FYEKMQ (reference sequence). TCRdb redid the calling of the reads with MiXCR, one entry per CDR3 protein. The sample has approximately 990,000 distinct CDR3 sequences, roughly 31% seen once; the top ten hold around 15%. This sample was taken from a study of T cell repertoires in cytomegalovirus infection. The wider study: Alongside well-studied HLA-B-restricted CMV epitopes, recently identified HLA-C-restricted CMV epitopes were also used.

V gene TRBV13 combines with J gene TRBJ1-6; D unresolved. This sequence originates from a human donor in good health (CMV status not recorded). Some clones in this sample may be carry-over from other donors' samples. The starting material was cultured CD8+ T cells from PBMCs, obtained from culture after CMV antigen stimulation. The CDR3, as DNA: TGTGCCAGCAGCTCCTGGACTGGATATTCACCCCTCCACTTT. Translation gives CASSSWTGYSPLHF.